This TCR beta chain was sequenced during a study of response to subunit inactivated influenza vaccine. Study-wide findings and caveats: Authors suggested each seasonal flu vaccination may recruit only limited numbers of new T cells.

Notes on this clonotype: Its antigen is still unknown.

TCRdb reprocessed the RT-PCR reads with MiXCR, giving one entry per CDR3 protein. The data show under 550,000 distinct CDR3 sequences, around 7.7% seen once. Germline-derived CDR1 and CDR2 are SGHAT and FQNNGV. V lost 1 base, J lost 0 bases, and 10 bases lay in between. The CDR3 sequence is 15 residues long. Sequenced here: PBMCs from blood, sampled around 25 months after vaccination. The sequence was collected from a man in his fifties or sixties who received an inactivated influenza vaccine. V is TRBV11-2 and J is TRBJ2-7; the D gene is possibly TRBD1 (5 bases). CDR3 in amino acids: CASSLGRQYSYEQYF. CDR3 nucleotides: TGTGCCAGCAGCTTAGGGCGACAGTACTCCTACGAGCAGTACTTC.